This TCR beta chain appears in the sequencing data of a study of blood T cells in healthy people across ages. In germline, CDR1 is LNHDA, CDR2 SQIVND (reference sequence). This CDR3 is built from 14 residues. The V gene lost 6 bases and the J gene lost 0 bases, with 12 bases spanning the gap. In its sample, this clonotype was seen a few times. For the second PCR, which ran for about 6 to 12 cycles, a sample-barcoded 5' primer and a J-beta primer mix were used. Using its own MiXCR run on the 5' RACE reads, TCRdb lists one record per CDR3 protein. Of about 780,000 distinct CDR3 sequences in the sample, approximately 24% were seen once. The same data also contributed to another study, on T cells of mothers and their children.

Sequenced: blood. V is TRBV19 and J is TRBJ2-7; tentatively, D is TRBD1 (6 bases). The source of this sequence is a boy aged 5-17 years in good health. The chain's CDR3 is CASSTTGYSYEQYF. Written as DNA, the CDR3 is TGTGCCAGTAGCACCACAGGGTACTCCTACGAGCAGTACTTC.